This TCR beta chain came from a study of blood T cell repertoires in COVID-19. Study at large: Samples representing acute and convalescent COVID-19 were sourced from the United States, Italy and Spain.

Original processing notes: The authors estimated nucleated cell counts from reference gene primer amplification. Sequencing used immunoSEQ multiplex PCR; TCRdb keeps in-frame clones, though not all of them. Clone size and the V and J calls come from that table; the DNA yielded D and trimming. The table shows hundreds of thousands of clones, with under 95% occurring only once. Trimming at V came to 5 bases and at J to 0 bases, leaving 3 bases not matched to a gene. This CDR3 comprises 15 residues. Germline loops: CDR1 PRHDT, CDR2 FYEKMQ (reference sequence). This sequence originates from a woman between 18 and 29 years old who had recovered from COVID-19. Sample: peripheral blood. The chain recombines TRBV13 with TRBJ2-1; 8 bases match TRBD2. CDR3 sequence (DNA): TGTGCCAGCAGCGGAAGCGGGAGCTCCTACAATGAGCAGTTCTTC. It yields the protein CASSGSGSSYNEQFF. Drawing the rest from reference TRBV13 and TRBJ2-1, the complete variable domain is AAGVIQSPRHLIKEKRETATLKCYPIPRHDTVYWYQQGPGQDPQFLISFYEKMQSDKGSIPDRFSAQQFSDYHSELNMSSLELGDSALYFCASSGSGSSYNEQFFGPGTRLTVL.